These 30 T cell receptor beta chains originate from one sample sequenced in a study of cytomegalovirus exposure and HLA in healthy donors. The PCR was carried out with 60 Vbeta primers and 13 Jbeta primers. Produced via immunoSEQ multiplex PCR; TCRdb's table is partial and in-frame only. The sample carries 150,000 to 180,000 clones, around 82% recorded once. The sequencing sample was made of PBMCs. All receptors derive from a woman aged 40 to 50 in good health and CMV-seropositive.

The chain has TRBV7-6 and TRBJ2-7; 9 bases are shared with TRBD1. This CDR3 spans 14 amino acids. J gave up 7 bases and V 5 bases, and 9 bases lay outside the gene matches. Germline values: CDR1 SGHVS, CDR2 FNYEAQ. CDR3 loop: CASSAGQGLGEQYF. The CDR3 DNA reads as TGTGCCAGCAGCGCAGGACAGGGGCTAGGGGAGCAGTACTTC.

The chain recombines TRBV5-4 with TRBJ2-7; D is unclear. The CDR3 is 14 amino acids. V gave up 1 base and J gave up 1 base, with 9 bases separating them. Germline lookup yields CDR1 SGHNT and CDR2 YYREEE (reference sequence). This CDR3 reads CASSLLSESYEQYF. The CDR3 DNA reads as TGTGCCAGCAGCTTGCTCTCGGAGTCCTACGAGCAGTACTTC.

The chain links TRBV7-8 to TRBJ2-5; 9 nucleotides line up with TRBD2. V shed 5 bases, J shed 0 bases, and the junction held 7 bases outside the gene matches. Per germline, CDR1 SGHVS and CDR2 FQNEAQ. The CDR3 is 16 residues long. In DNA, the CDR3 is TGTGCCAGCAGCCATCACGGACTAGCGTACCAAGAGACCCAGTACTTC. This encodes CASSHHGLAYQETQYF.

The gene calls are TRBV27 and TRBJ1-1, with D hard to call. This CDR3 is 13 amino acids long. V gave up 2 bases and J gave up 1 base, with 5 bases separating them. Germline CDR1 reads MNHEY; CDR2 reads SMNVEV (reference sequence). This CDR3 is CASSLVRNTEAFF. DNA for the CDR3: TGTGCCAGCAGTTTAGTGAGGAACACTGAAGCTTTCTTT.

V and J are TRBV5-5 and TRBJ1-5, with D perhaps matching TRBD1 (6 bases). Germline CDR1 reads SGHKS; CDR2 reads YYEKEE (reference sequence). V was cut by 2 bases and J by 0 bases, with 18 bases left in between. This CDR3 comprises 18 residues. CDR3 region: CASSLTSQGPFSNQPQHF. Here the CDR3 DNA reads TGTGCCAGCAGCTTAACCTCTCAGGGGCCTTTTAGCAATCAGCCCCAGCATTTT.

The chain employs TRBV28 and TRBJ1-2; TRBD1 might be the D (5 bases). V was trimmed by 6 bases and J by 5 bases, leaving 22 bases between them. From germline, CDR1 is MDHEN and CDR2 SYDVKM. This CDR3 has 16 amino acids. Here the CDR3 reads CASSRSDSGWNYGYTF. CDR3 nucleotide sequence: TGTGCCAGCAGCCGCTCAGACAGTGGGTGGAATTATGGCTACACCTTC.

The chain combines TRBV7-9 with TRBJ2-7; TRBD2 matches at 8 bases. Germline values: CDR1 SEHNR, CDR2 FQNEAQ (reference sequence). The CDR3 has 15 amino acids. V shed 5 bases and J 1 base; nucleotides not matched to a gene: 7. The CDR3 coding sequence is TGTGCCAGCAGCCCCAGGGGCGGGGGGTCCTACGAGCAGTACTTC. Translation: CASSPRGGGSYEQYF. The full variable domain, rest sourced from reference TRBV7-9 and TRBJ2-7, is DTGVSQNPRHKITKRGQNVTFRCDPISEHNRLYWYRQTLGQGPEFLTYFQNEAQLEKSRLLSDRFSAERPKGSFSTLEIQRTEQGDSAMYLCASSPRGGGSYEQYFGPGTRLTVT.

The rearrangement uses TRBV28 and TRBJ2-1; 8 bases are a match to TRBD2. The CDR3 is made up of 15 amino acids. The V gene's germline CDR1 is MDHEN and CDR2 SYDVKM. V was pared by 7 bases and J by 3 bases, with 8 bases of the junction left unmatched. The CDR3 is CASTITSGRYNEQFF. As DNA, the CDR3 is TGTGCCAGCACCATTACTAGCGGCCGCTACAATGAGCAGTTCTTC.

This chain connects TRBV6-7 to TRBJ2-2, with 12 bases identical to TRBD2. TRBV6-7 is an ORF; its function is uncertain. The V segment lost 6 bases and the J segment 0 bases; nucleotides outside the gene matches: 5. This CDR3 is 17 amino acids long. CDR3 DNA: TGTGCCAGCAGCCCCGGACTAGCGGGGTCGAACACCGGGGAGCTGTTTTTT. This gives the protein CASSPGLAGSNTGELFF.

The rearrangement uses TRBV6-1 and TRBJ2-7; TRBD2 might be the D (5 bases). Deletions cut 2 bases from V and 7 bases from J, with 18 bases between. Germline CDR1 reads MNHNS; CDR2 reads SASEGT. CDR3 length: 15 residues. CDR3 sequence: CASSERGPGPGEQYF. The CDR3 DNA reads as TGTGCCAGCAGTGAACGTGGACCGGGCCCGGGGGAGCAGTACTTC.

This clone was picked up one time. CDR3 in DNA: TGTGCCAGCAGCTTAGATCTCAGTCCCACAGATACGCAGTATTTT. Translated, it gives CASSLDLSPTDTQYF. The chain uses TRBV11-2 and TRBJ2-3; no reliable D call. This CDR3 region has 15 residues. Looked up from germline, CDR1 is SGHAT and CDR2 is FQNNGV. The germline V and J ends were trimmed by 0 bases and 2 bases, with 9 bases remaining between them. Full variable domain (remainder filled in from reference TRBV11-2 and TRBJ2-3): EAGVAQSPRYKIIEKRQSVAFWCNPISGHATLYWYQQILGQGPKLLIQFQNNGVVDDSQLPKDRFSAERLKGVDSTLKIQPAKLEDSAVYLCASSLDLSPTDTQYFGPGTRLTVL.

This clone was counted a single time. The rearrangement uses TRBV19 and TRBJ1-1, with unresolved D. CDR1 and CDR2 (germline): LNHDA, SQIVND (reference sequence). The length of the CDR3 is 11 residues. Trimming removed 3 bases from V and 6 bases from J, with 5 bases in between. CDR3 sequence reads: CASSIRAEAFF. The CDR3 DNA is TGTGCCAGTAGTATCCGGGCTGAAGCTTTCTTT.

The chain is built from TRBV5-1 and TRBJ2-2, with 7 bases matching TRBD2. V gave up 1 base and J gave up 5 bases; unmatched junction bases: 5. Germline V lookup: CDR1 SGHRS, CDR2 YFSETQ. The length of the CDR3 is 15 residues. The CDR3 nucleotides read TGCGCCAGCAGCTTGCGCGGGAGAGGTACCGGGGAGCTGTTTTTT. It encodes CASSLRGRGTGELFF.

The CDR3 loop reads CASSLTWTSGYNEQFF. CDR3 nucleotide sequence: TGTGCCAGCAGCTTGACTTGGACTAGCGGATACAATGAGCAGTTCTTC. The V gene is TRBV11-3, the J gene TRBJ2-1; 10 bases align to TRBD2. From germline, CDR1 is SGHNT and CDR2 YENEEA. The CDR3 covers 16 residues. The V gene end was trimmed by 3 bases and the J gene end by 4 bases; junction bases not matched to a gene: 6.

V gene TRBV5-1 combines with J gene TRBJ2-7; D gene unclear. Germline CDR1 is SGHRS and CDR2 is YFSETQ. V dropped 3 bases and J dropped 0 bases, with 7 bases sitting between them. This CDR3 comprises 13 residues. The CDR3 DNA reads as TGCGCCAGCAGCTCCAGTGACTCCTACGAGCAGTACTTC. Translating gives CASSSSDSYEQYF.

The chain links TRBV29-1 to TRBJ2-7, with TRBD2 as a possible D gene (7 bases). The V end lost 7 bases, the J end lost 5 bases, and 18 bases lay between the germline ends. This CDR3 has 13 residues. The germline gives CDR1 SQVTM, CDR2 ANQGSEA. CDR3 coding DNA: TGCAGCGCGGATAGCTGGGAGGGGGACGAGCAGTACTTC. The encoded protein is CSADSWEGDEQYF.

V is TRBV5-1 and J is TRBJ2-1, with TRBD2 matching over 9 bases. Germline V CDR1 and CDR2: SGHRS, YFSETQ. The V and J ends lost 4 bases and 2 bases, in that order; junction bases with no gene match: 4. The CDR3 contains 15 residues. The CDR3 loop is CASSPPSGAYNEQFF. The CDR3 nucleotides read TGCGCCAGCAGCCCTCCTAGCGGGGCCTACAATGAGCAGTTCTTC.

The genes are TRBV19 and TRBJ2-2; D is possibly TRBD2 (5 bases). V lost 2 bases and J 1 base, leaving 11 bases between the germline ends. Germline CDR1 and CDR2: LNHDA and SQIVND (reference sequence). CDR3 length: 16 amino acids. CDR3 in amino acids: CASSIRGSENTGELFF. The CDR3 DNA reads as TGTGCCAGTAGTATACGGGGTAGCGAGAACACCGGGGAGCTGTTTTTT.

J is TRBJ2-4 and V is TRBV4-2; 16 positions agree with TRBD2. Germline loops: CDR1 LGHNA, CDR2 YNFKEQ. J lost 7 bases, V lost 0 bases, and 9 bases had no gene match. CDR3 length equals 19 residues. The CDR3 nucleotides are TGTGCCAGCAGCCAAGAGTTCGGGACTAGCGGGAGGGCGTGGAACATTCAGTACTTC. Translating gives CASSQEFGTSGRAWNIQYF.

This clone appeared a few times. The rearrangement uses TRBV10-3 and TRBJ1-1; no clear D. V was pared by 0 bases and J by 8 bases, with 10 bases between. CDR3 length: 13 residues. CDR1 and CDR2 (germline): ENHRY, SYGVKD. The CDR3 sequence: CAISESMGGEAFF. The CDR3 DNA reads as TGTGCCATCAGTGAGTCTATGGGAGGGGAAGCTTTCTTT.

The rearrangement links TRBV29-1 to TRBJ2-6; 7 bases map to TRBD2. CDR3 length: 15 amino acids. Germline CDR1 and CDR2: SQVTM and ANQGSEA. Trimming took 4 bases from V and 2 from J; bases not matched to a gene: 5. DNA for the CDR3: TGCAGCGTTGTTCGTAGCGGGCCTGGGGCCAACGTCCTGACTTTC. Translating gives CSVVRSGPGANVLTF.

The chain couples TRBV28 to TRBJ1-2; no reliable D call. Germline V lookup: CDR1 MDHEN, CDR2 SYDVKM. V lost 1 base to trimming and J lost 4 bases, with 7 bases between them. The CDR3 runs 13 residues. Written as DNA, the CDR3 is TGTGCCAGCAGTTTATTCATCGGCTATGGCTACACCTTC. Its translation: CASSLFIGYGYTF.

This chain links TRBV27 with TRBJ2-7; D is possibly TRBD1 (6 bases). Germline lookup yields CDR1 MNHEY and CDR2 SMNVEV (reference sequence). V lost 5 bases and J 3 bases, leaving 14 bases between the germline ends. CDR3 size: 14 residues. This CDR3 is CASSAWDKSYEQYF. Written as DNA, the CDR3 is TGTGCCAGCAGTGCATGGGACAAGAGCTACGAGCAGTACTTC.

The chain is built from TRBV28 and TRBJ1-3; D may be TRBD1 (6 bases). Trimming cost V 5 bases and J 3 bases, with 11 bases left between them. The CDR3 is 14 amino acids. CDR1 and CDR2 (germline): MDHEN, SYDVKM. For the CDR3, the DNA is TGTGCCAGCAGTAATCAGGGGTTTGGAAACACCATATATTTT. This sequence encodes CASSNQGFGNTIYF.

The gene calls are TRBV2 and TRBJ2-1; TRBD2 might be the D (7 bases). Trimming removed 7 bases at V and 4 bases at J, with 17 bases between. Germline loops: CDR1 SNHLY, CDR2 FYNNEI. This CDR3 has 15 amino acids. For the CDR3, the DNA is TGTGCCAGCACTCAAGGGGGGGGAGGATACAATGAGCAGTTCTTC. It is translated as CASTQGGGGYNEQFF.

V and J are TRBV27 and TRBJ1-2; weak D call: TRBD1 (5 bases). With 6 bases removed from V and 4 bases from J, the gap between germline ends came to 15 bases. Germline CDR1 reads MNHEY; CDR2 reads SMNVEV (reference sequence). CDR3 length equals 14 residues. CDR3 sequence: CASRRPGGTYGYTF. CDR3 DNA: TGTGCCAGCAGGAGGCCCGGGGGTACCTATGGCTACACCTTC.

The chain has TRBV7-9 and TRBJ2-1, with a tentative D call TRBD2 (6 bases). In germline, CDR1 is SEHNR, CDR2 FQNEAQ (reference sequence). V dropped 3 bases and J dropped 8 bases, with 17 bases sitting between them. This CDR3 has 15 amino acids. The CDR3 nucleotides read TGTGCCAGCAGCTTCGGGACTCGACCTAAGCATGAGCAGTTCTTC. Translating it yields CASSFGTRPKHEQFF.

This chain joins TRBV6-1 and TRBJ1-2; D not certain. The germline V and J ends were trimmed by 5 bases and 3 bases, with 13 bases remaining between them. Looked up from germline, CDR1 is MNHNS and CDR2 is SASEGT. This CDR3 has 14 residues. DNA for the CDR3: TGTGCCAGCAGTTTGTCCGGGATAGACTATGGCTACACCTTC. This gives the protein CASSLSGIDYGYTF.

The CDR3 nucleotides read TGTGCCAGCAGCTTAGTGTCCGGCGGGAGGGCGTGGAGCACAGATACGCAGTATTTT. This encodes CASSLVSGGRAWSTDTQYF. The V call is TRBV7-2, the J call TRBJ2-3, with 9 bases identical to TRBD2. Unmatched junction bases numbered 11, after V lost 1 base and J lost 0 bases. This CDR3 contains 19 residues. Germline V lookup: CDR1 SGHTA, CDR2 FQGNSA.

The chain carries TRBV14 and TRBJ1-2; 8 bases align to TRBD1. Germline V gene sequence: CDR1 SGHDN, CDR2 FVKESK. V was pared by 1 base and J by 4 bases, with 5 bases of the junction left unmatched. CDR3 length: 15 residues. The CDR3 nucleotides read TGTGCCAGCAGCCAAGGGACAGGGAGGCCCTATGGCTACACCTTC. Translated, it gives CASSQGTGRPYGYTF.